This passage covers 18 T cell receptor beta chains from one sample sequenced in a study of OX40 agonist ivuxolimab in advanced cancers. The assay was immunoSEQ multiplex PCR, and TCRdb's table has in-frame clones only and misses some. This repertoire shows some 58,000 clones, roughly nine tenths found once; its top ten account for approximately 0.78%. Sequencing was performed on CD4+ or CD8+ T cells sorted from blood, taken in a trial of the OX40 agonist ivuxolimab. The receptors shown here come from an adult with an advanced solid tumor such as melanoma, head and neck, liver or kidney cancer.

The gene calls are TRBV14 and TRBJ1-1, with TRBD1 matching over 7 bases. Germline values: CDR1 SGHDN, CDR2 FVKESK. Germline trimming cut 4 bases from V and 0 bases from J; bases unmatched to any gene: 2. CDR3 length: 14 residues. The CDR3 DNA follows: TGTGCCAGCAGCCTACAGGGGATGAACACTGAAGCTTTCTTT. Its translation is CASSLQGMNTEAFF.

The CDR3 here is CASRVGGRALTDTQYF. As DNA, the CDR3 is TGTGCCAGTAGAGTTGGCGGGAGGGCCCTCACAGATACGCAGTATTTT. The J gene is TRBJ2-3, the V gene TRBV19, with 9 bases identical to TRBD2. The J segment lost 2 bases and the V segment lost 6 bases, leaving 9 bases of the junction unmatched. The length of the CDR3 is 16 residues. CDR1 is LNHDA and CDR2 is SQIVND in the germline V gene (reference sequence).

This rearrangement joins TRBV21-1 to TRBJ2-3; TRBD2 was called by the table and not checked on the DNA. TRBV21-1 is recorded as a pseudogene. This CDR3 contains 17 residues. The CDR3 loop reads CASSKIEGTSGSDTQYF. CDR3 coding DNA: TGTGCCAGCAGCAAAATAGAGGGGACTAGCGGGTCGGATACGCAGTATTTT.

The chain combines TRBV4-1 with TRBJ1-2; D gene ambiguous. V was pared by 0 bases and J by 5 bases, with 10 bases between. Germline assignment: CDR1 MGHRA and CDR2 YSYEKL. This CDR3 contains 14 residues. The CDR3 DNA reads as TGCGCCAGCAGCCAAGAAGCGATCATTTATGGCTACACCTTC. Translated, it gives CASSQEAIIYGYTF.

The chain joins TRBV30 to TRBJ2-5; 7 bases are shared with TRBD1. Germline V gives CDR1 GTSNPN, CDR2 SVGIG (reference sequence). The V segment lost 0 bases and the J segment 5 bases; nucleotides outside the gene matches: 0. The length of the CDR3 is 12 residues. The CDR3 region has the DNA TGTGCCTGGAGTGTACAGGGGGAGACCCAGTACTTC. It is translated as CAWSVQGETQYF.

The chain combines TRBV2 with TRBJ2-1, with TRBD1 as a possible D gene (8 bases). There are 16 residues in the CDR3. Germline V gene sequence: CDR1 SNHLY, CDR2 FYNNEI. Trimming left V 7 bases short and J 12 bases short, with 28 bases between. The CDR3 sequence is CASMLRVTGDRGRQFF. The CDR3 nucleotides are TGTGCCAGCATGTTGAGGGTGACAGGGGATCGCGGGAGGCAGTTCTTC.

The CDR3 DNA is TGTGCCAGCAGCTTAGTATCTTGGTCAGATCCCTACAATGAGCAGTTCTTC. As protein: CASSLVSWSDPYNEQFF. The J gene is TRBJ2-1, the V gene TRBV11-2; D call uncertain. The CDR3 loop spans 17 amino acids. V lost 1 base and J 2 bases, leaving 15 bases between the germline ends. CDR1 is SGHAT and CDR2 is FQNNGV in the germline V gene.

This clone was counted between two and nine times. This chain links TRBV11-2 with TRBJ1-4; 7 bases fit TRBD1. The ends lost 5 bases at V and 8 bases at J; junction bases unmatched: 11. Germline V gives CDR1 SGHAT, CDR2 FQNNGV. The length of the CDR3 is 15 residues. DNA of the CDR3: TGTGCCAGCAGCCGCCGGACAGGCGGAGGCGAAAAACTGTTTTTT. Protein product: CASSRRTGGGEKLFF.

The CDR3 region is CASGLDSPNTEAFF. CDR3 bases: TGTGCTAGTGGTTTAGACAGCCCGAACACTGAAGCTTTCTTT. The J gene is TRBJ1-1, the V gene TRBV12-5; TRBD1 is a possible D gene (5 bases). V lost 3 bases, J lost 1 base, and 9 bases lay in between. CDR1 and CDR2 from the germline V gene are LGHNT and FRNRAP. There are 14 residues in the CDR3. The variable domain in full, completed from reference TRBV12-5 and TRBJ1-1, reads DARVTQTPRHKVTEMGQEVTMRCQPILGHNTVFWYRQTMMQGLELLAYFRNRAPLDDSGMPKDRFSAEMPDATLATLKIQPSEPRDSAVYFCASGLDSPNTEAFFGQGTRLTVV.

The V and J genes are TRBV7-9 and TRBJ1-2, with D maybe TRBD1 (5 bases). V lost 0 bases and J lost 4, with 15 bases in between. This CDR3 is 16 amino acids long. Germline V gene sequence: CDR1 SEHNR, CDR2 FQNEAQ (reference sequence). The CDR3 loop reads CASSLAFAGGGYGYTF. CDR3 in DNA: TGTGCCAGCAGCTTAGCGTTTGCAGGCGGGGGCTATGGCTACACCTTC.

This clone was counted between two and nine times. The CDR3 loop is CAWSKVSVSSYNEQFF. The DNA of the CDR3 is TGTGCCTGGAGTAAAGTCTCAGTAAGCTCCTACAATGAGCAGTTCTTC. The V and J genes are TRBV30 and TRBJ2-1; D is unresolved. Trimming cost V 2 bases and J 0 bases, with 14 bases left between them. Germline V gives CDR1 GTSNPN, CDR2 SVGIG (reference sequence). The CDR3 has 16 amino acids.

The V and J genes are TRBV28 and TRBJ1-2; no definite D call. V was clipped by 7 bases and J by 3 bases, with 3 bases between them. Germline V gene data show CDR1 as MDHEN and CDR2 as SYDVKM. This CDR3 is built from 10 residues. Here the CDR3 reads CASMDYGYTF. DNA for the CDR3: TGTGCCAGCATGGACTATGGCTACACCTTC.

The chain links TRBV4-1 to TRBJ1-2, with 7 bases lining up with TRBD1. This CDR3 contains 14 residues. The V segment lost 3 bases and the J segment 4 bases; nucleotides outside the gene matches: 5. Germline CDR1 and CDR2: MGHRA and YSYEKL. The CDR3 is CASSQGDRVYGYTF. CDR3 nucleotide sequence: TGCGCCAGCAGCCAGGGTGACAGGGTCTATGGCTACACCTTC.

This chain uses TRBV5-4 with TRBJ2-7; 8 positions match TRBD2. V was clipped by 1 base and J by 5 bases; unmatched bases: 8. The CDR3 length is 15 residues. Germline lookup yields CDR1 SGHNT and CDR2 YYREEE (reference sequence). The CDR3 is CASSLQREYTHEQYF. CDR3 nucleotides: TGTGCCAGCAGCTTGCAGCGGGAGTATACCCACGAGCAGTACTTC.

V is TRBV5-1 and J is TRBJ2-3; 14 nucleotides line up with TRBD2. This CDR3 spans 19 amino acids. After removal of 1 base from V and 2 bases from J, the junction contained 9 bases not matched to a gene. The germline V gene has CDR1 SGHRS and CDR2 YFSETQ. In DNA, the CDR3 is TGCGCCAGCAGCTTGTCGCCCTCGACTAGCGGGGGGGCCACAGATACGCAGTATTTT. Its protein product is CASSLSPSTSGGATDTQYF.

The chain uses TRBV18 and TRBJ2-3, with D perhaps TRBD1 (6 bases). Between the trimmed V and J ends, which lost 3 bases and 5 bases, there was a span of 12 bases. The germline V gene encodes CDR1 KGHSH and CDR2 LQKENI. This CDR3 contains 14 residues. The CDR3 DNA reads TGTGCCAGCTCACCTACAGGGAATAAAGATACGCAGTATTTT. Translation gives CASSPTGNKDTQYF.

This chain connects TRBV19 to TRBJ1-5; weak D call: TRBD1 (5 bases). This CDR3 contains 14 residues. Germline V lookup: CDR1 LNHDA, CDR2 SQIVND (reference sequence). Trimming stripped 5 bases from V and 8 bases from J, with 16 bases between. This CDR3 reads CASSGDTGVKPQHF. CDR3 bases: TGTGCCAGTAGTGGAGACACAGGCGTGAAGCCCCAGCATTTT. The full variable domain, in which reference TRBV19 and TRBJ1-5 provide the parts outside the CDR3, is DGGITQSPKYLFRKEGQNVTLSCEQNLNHDAMYWYRQDPGQGLRLIYYSQIVNDFQKGDIAEGYSVSREKKESFPLTVTSAQKNPTAFYLCASSGDTGVKPQHFGDGTRLSIL.

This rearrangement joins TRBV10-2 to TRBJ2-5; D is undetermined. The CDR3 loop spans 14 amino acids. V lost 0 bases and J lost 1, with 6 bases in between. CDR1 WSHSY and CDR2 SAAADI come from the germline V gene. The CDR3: CASSESNSQETQYF. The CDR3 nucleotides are TGCGCCAGCAGTGAGTCGAATTCCCAAGAGACCCAGTACTTC.